This T cell receptor beta chain is from a study of T cells in women clearing cervical HPV infection (dated by TCRdb to between 2018 and 2020). About the study as a whole: The cases were some 25 women with histologically confirmed HPV16-related CIN3 or worse, and 2 of these cases were invasive cancers. Cases had a median age of roughly 30 years compared with about 40 for controls, and baseline characteristics showed no significant differences between the groups. As quality controls, five blinded duplicates were added to each group, bringing the total to 60 or so samples made up of roughly 50 participants and about ten replicates. Cases and controls were matched on age within five years and on year of sample collection. The parent cohort enrolled 10,000 to 13,000 women aged 18 or older in Guanacaste, Costa Rica, during about 1992 to 1994 and followed them for approximately 7 years. This exploratory proof-of-principle case-control study, nested within the Guanacaste HPV Natural History Study in Costa Rica, compared TCR repertoires among women with different cervical HPV16 outcomes. For cases, a median interval of nearly 150 days, with an interquartile range of roughly 85 to 220 days, was observed between lesion detection and blood sampling. Blood from cases was drawn at the visit where the lesion was first identified, while blood from controls was drawn once the infection was no longer detected. The controls were 25 or so women whose single incident HPV16 infection cleared within 12 months with no development of precancer or cancer. Because only a few women had HLA typing data, the possibility that HLA type acted as a confounder could not be ruled out.

V and J are truncated by 0 bases and 6 bases respectively, leaving an intervening sequence of 5 bases. The germline V gene gives CDR1 as SGHRS and CDR2 as YFSETQ. From its cysteine to its phenylalanine, the CDR3 spans 12 amino acids. The DNA has 27 bases, all within the CDR3, and is read from base 1. TCR beta CDR3 regions were amplified by multiplex PCR from an average of about 1,100 ng genomic DNA per sample using the immunoSEQ assay. Primer bias was corrected in the assay by using a complete synthetic TCR repertoire to establish an amplification baseline. Amplicons were sequenced on the Illumina platform. The authors' analysis ran thus. Sequences were error-corrected by clustering with frequency ratios and a modified nearest-neighbor algorithm, then analyzed in the immunoSEQ Analyzer with IMGT gene definitions. At each rarefaction depth, TCR richness and evenness were averaged across 20 rarefaction repeats, and samples with fewer sequences than that depth were excluded. Wilcoxon rank sum tests with FDR correction were used to compare V, D and J gene relative abundances between the groups. An intraclass correlation of roughly 96% for TCR richness and an average of about 80% across over 65 gene segments were obtained from the blinded duplicates. In its TCRdb copy, this immuneACCESS table keeps in-frame sequences only and misses some clones. Where compared with another copy, unresolved V genes explain less than half of these, and the others have no known cause. That table gives V, J and clone size, and the DNA gave D and trimming. The data table for this sample lists approximately 16,000 clones. The leading ten clones occupy 5.5% to 8% of the sample.

A note on this clone: No cognate antigen has been identified for it. The read ends 3 residues shy of where the CDR3 ends; the end is completed using the germline J gene.

Findings and caveats that apply to the study as a whole: TCR repertoire richness was significantly higher in CIN3+ cases than in controls across sequencing depths, while evenness did not differ. Cases had lower TRBV6-7 relative abundance than controls (approximately 0.11% versus 0.16%; Bonferroni P = 0.0008). The cross-sectional design could not show whether the associations came before the infection or were a result of it, and neither effector/memory subsets nor HPV-specific T cells were isolated. Because T-cell numbers per sample were unknown, differences in richness could reflect varying T-cell content rather than repertoire biology. Cases were distinguished from controls with an estimated AUC of 0.65 to 0.85 by random forest classifiers combining richness and V gene abundances.

Every participant had a single incident cervical HPV16 infection, and women with prevalent HPV16 infections were excluded. Cervical HPV DNA was detected with MY09/MY11 PCR, and genotyping was done by dot-blot hybridization. Around 15 mL of heparinized blood was centrifuged, after which the buffy coat was aliquoted, frozen at -30 degrees C, and then stored at -80 degrees C. Genomic DNA was extracted from buffy coat specimens using QIAGEN kits. The receptor was isolated from a woman between 18 and 70 years old with a cervical HPV16 infection that either progressed to CIN3+ or cleared (not recorded which). The V and J genes are TRBV5-1 and TRBJ2-3; the D gene is not confidently resolved. The sample comprised blood buffy coat. CDR3 loop: CASSLVGDTQYF. The DNA read from the CDR3 is TGCGCCAGCAGCTTGGTCGGGGATACG.